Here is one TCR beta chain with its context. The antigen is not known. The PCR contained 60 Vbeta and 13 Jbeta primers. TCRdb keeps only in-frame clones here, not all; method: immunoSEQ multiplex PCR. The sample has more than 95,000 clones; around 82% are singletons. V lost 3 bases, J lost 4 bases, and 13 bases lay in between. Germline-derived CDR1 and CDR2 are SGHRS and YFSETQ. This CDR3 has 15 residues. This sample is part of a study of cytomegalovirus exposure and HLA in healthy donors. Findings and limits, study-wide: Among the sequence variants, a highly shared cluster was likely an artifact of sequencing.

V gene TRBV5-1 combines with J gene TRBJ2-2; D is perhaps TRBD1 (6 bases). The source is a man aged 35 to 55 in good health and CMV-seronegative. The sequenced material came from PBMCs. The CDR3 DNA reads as TGCGCCAGCAGCTCAGGACAGCTTACCACCGGGGAGCTGTTTTTT. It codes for CASSSGQLTTGELFF.